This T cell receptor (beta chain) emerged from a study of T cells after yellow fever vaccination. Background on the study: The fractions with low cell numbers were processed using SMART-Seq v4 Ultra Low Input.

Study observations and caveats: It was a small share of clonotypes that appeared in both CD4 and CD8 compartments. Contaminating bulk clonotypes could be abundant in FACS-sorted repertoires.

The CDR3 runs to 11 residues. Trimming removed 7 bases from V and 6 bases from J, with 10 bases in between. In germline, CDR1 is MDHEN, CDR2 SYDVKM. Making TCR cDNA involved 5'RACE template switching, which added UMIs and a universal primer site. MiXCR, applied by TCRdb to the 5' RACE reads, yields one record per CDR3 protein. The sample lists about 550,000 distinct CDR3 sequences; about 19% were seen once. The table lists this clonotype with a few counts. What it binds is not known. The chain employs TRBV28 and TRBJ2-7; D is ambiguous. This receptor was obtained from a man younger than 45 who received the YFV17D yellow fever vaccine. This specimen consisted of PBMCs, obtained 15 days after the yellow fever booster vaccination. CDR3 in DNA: TGTGCCAGCACCGATCCCCCCGAGCAGTACTTC. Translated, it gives CASTDPPEQYF.